The rows below give T cell receptor beta chains drawn from one sample of a study of spatial heterogeneity in lung cancer. MiXCR was run by TCRdb on the 5' RACE reads, yielding one entry per CDR3 protein. The sample shows roughly 17,000 distinct CDR3 sequences, roughly 6.2% of them seen only once. The starting material was lung tumor tissue, obtained at surgery. Receptors originate from a male donor with early-stage non-small cell lung cancer. Each CDR3 is given with its conserved first and last residue. A D gene is named only where the DNA matches it firmly. Where a row states a size, it is once, few, many or the class of an expanded clone; other rows omit it.

D gene: NA
clone size: NA
V gene: TRBV11-2
J gene: TRBJ2-5
CDR3 DNA: TGTGCCAGCAGCTTAGGAGAGACCCAGTACTTC
CDR3 protein: CASSLGETQYF

D gene: NA
clone size: many
V gene: TRBV7-9
J gene: TRBJ2-5
CDR3 DNA: TGTGCCAGCAGCTCTGGGACGCCGAGGGTGGAGACCCAGTACTTC
CDR3 protein: CASSSGTPRVETQYF

D gene: NA
clone size: many
V gene: TRBV12-3/TRBV12-4
J gene: TRBJ1-3
CDR3 DNA: TGTGCCAGCAGACGAGCAGGGGTTGGTACTGGAAACACCATATATTTT
CDR3 protein: CASRRAGVGTGNTIYF

D gene: NA
clone size: many
V gene: TRBV5-4
J gene: TRBJ2-3
CDR3 DNA: TGTGCCAGCAGCTTCGCAGATACGCAGTATTTT
CDR3 protein: CASSFADTQYF

D gene: NA
clone size: many
V gene: TRBV6-1
J gene: TRBJ1-2
CDR3 DNA: TGTGCCAGCACCTCGACAGGCTTCTATGGCTACACCTTC
CDR3 protein: CASTSTGFYGYTF

D gene: NA
clone size: many
V gene: TRBV5-1
J gene: TRBJ2-5
CDR3 DNA: TGCGCCAGCAGCCGCTCGACAGGACAAGAGACCCAGTACTTC
CDR3 protein: CASSRSTGQETQYF

D gene: NA
clone size: many
V gene: TRBV5-1
J gene: TRBJ1-3
CDR3 DNA: TGCGCCAGCAGCTTGACTTCAGACCGGGCGGACACCATATATTTT
CDR3 protein: CASSLTSDRADTIYF

D gene: NA
clone size: medium-sized
V gene: TRBV20-1
J gene: TRBJ2-1
CDR3 DNA: TGCAGTGCCCCAAAAGGGGGGCGCCAGGACAATGAGCAGTTCTTC
CDR3 protein: CSAPKGGRQDNEQFF

D gene: NA
clone size: many
V gene: TRBV11-2
J gene: TRBJ2-7
CDR3 DNA: TGTGCCAGCAGCTTAGCCCAGAGTCCCTACGAGCAGTACTTC
CDR3 protein: CASSLAQSPYEQYF

D gene: NA
clone size: NA
V gene: TRBV29-1
J gene: TRBJ2-3
CDR3 DNA: NA
CDR3 protein: CSVGQRSYEQYFGPGTDTQYF

D gene: NA
clone size: many
V gene: TRBV20-1
J gene: TRBJ2-7
CDR3 DNA: TGCAGTGGGGGACTTCCCTACGAGCAGTACTTC
CDR3 protein: CSGGLPYEQYF

D gene: NA
clone size: many
V gene: TRBV7-8
J gene: TRBJ2-5
CDR3 DNA: TGTGCCAGCAGCTTAGCTGGGGCAGAGACCCAGTACTTC
CDR3 protein: CASSLAGAETQYF

D gene: NA
clone size: few
V gene: TRBV7-2
J gene: TRBJ1-1
CDR3 DNA: TGTGCCAGCAGCTTAGGGGGAGTGGGGAACACTGAAGCTTTCTTT
CDR3 protein: CASSLGGVGNTEAFF

D gene: TRBD1
clone size: many
V gene: TRBV5-4
J gene: TRBJ1-1
CDR3 DNA: TGTGCCAGCAGCCTAAGGGACAGCCCGCGAACTGAAGCTTTCTTT
CDR3 protein: CASSLRDSPRTEAFF

D gene: NA
clone size: many
V gene: TRBV4-1
J gene: TRBJ2-7
CDR3 DNA: TGCGCCAGCAGTCCCACCGGCCTTTCCTACGAGCAGTACTTC
CDR3 protein: CASSPTGLSYEQYF

D gene: TRBD2
clone size: many
V gene: TRBV28
J gene: TRBJ2-7
CDR3 DNA: TGTGCCAGCAGTTTACATCTAGCGGGATACGAGCAGTACTTC
CDR3 protein: CASSLHLAGYEQYF

D gene: NA
clone size: many
V gene: TRBV5-6
J gene: TRBJ1-1
CDR3 DNA: TGTGCCAGCAGCTCAAGAATTGGGGGGACCGAGAACACTGAAGCTTTCTTT
CDR3 protein: CASSSRIGGTENTEAFF

D gene: TRBD1
clone size: medium-sized
V gene: TRBV12-3/TRBV12-4
J gene: TRBJ2-6
CDR3 DNA: TGTGCCAGCAGTTCTCCGACAGGGGCAGTTCCAACCCTCTCTGGGGCCAACGTCCTGACTTTC
CDR3 protein: CASSSPTGAVPTLSGANVLTF

D gene: TRBD1
clone size: many
V gene: TRBV6-5
J gene: TRBJ2-6
CDR3 DNA: TGTGCCAGCAGTTACTCAGGGACAGCTACTGGGGCCAACGTCCTGACTTTC
CDR3 protein: CASSYSGTATGANVLTF

D gene: TRBD2
clone size: few
V gene: TRBV20-1
J gene: TRBJ2-1
CDR3 DNA: TGCAGTGCTAGATCCCTAGCGGGACAAAGAATCAATGAGCAGTTCTTC
CDR3 protein: CSARSLAGQRINEQFF

D gene: NA
clone size: few
V gene: TRBV28
J gene: TRBJ1-1
CDR3 DNA: TGTGCCAGCAGCCCACTTTCAGGATTCTCTGAAGCTTTCTTT
CDR3 protein: CASSPLSGFSEAFF

D gene: TRBD1
clone size: many
V gene: TRBV29-1
J gene: TRBJ1-1
CDR3 DNA: TGCAGCGTTGGCCCGGGACAGATGAACACTGAAGCTTTCTTT
CDR3 protein: CSVGPGQMNTEAFF